These 10 T cell receptor beta chains were all obtained from the same sample, sequenced in a study of blood T cell repertoires in COVID-19. Sequencing used immunoSEQ multiplex PCR; TCRdb keeps in-frame clones, though not all of them. The sample has approximately 280,000 clones; roughly 84% are singletons. Sequencing used peripheral blood. These receptors were obtained from a human donor with COVID-19, enrolled during active disease. The donor label of this sample is uncertain.

This rearrangement joins TRBV5-4 to TRBJ2-7, with D perhaps matching TRBD2 (5 bases). Between the trimmed V and J ends, which lost 1 base and 4 bases, there was a span of 9 bases. CDR3 length: 13 amino acids. Germline V gene data show CDR1 as SGHNT and CDR2 as YYREEE (reference sequence). This CDR3 is CASSLRGGYEQYF. The CDR3 nucleotides read TGTGCCAGCAGCTTGCGGGGTGGGTACGAGCAGTACTTC.

The genes are TRBV30 and TRBJ1-5; D may be TRBD1 (6 bases). Trimming stripped 3 bases from V and 2 bases from J, with 14 bases between. Germline V CDR1 and CDR2: GTSNPN, SVGIG (reference sequence). CDR3 length equals 15 residues. CDR3 DNA: TGTGCCTGGAGCCAGCCCCCAGGGGGCAATCAGCCCCAGCATTTT. Translating gives CAWSQPPGGNQPQHF.

CDR3 sequence: CASSFVQGPIYEQYF. As DNA, the CDR3 is TGTGCCAGCAGCTTCGTACAGGGGCCGATCTACGAGCAGTACTTC. The chain has TRBV11-2 and TRBJ2-7, with 7 bases identical to TRBD1. CDR1 is SGHAT and CDR2 is FQNNGV in the germline V gene. Losses at the gene ends were 3 bases for V and 3 bases for J; bases not matched to a gene: 8. This CDR3 has 15 residues. The variable domain in full, completed from reference TRBV11-2 and TRBJ2-7, reads EAGVAQSPRYKIIEKRQSVAFWCNPISGHATLYWYQQILGQGPKLLIQFQNNGVVDDSQLPKDRFSAERLKGVDSTLKIQPAKLEDSAVYLCASSFVQGPIYEQYFGPGTRLTVT.

The genes are TRBV5-4 and TRBJ1-2; D is unresolved. The V end was cut by 4 bases, the J end by 5 bases, with 18 bases between. The CDR3 runs to 15 residues. The germline V gene encodes CDR1 SGHNT and CDR2 YYREEE (reference sequence). This chain's CDR3 is CASSPVILGGYGYTF. The CDR3 DNA follows: TGTGCCAGCAGCCCCGTCATTCTGGGCGGGTATGGCTACACCTTC.

This sequence joins TRBV11-3 and TRBJ2-7; TRBD2 agrees at 12 bases. The V gene's germline CDR1 is SGHNT and CDR2 YENEEA. This CDR3 contains 15 residues. V lost 4 bases to trimming and J lost 3 bases; unmatched junction nucleotides: 4. CDR3 sequence (DNA): TGTGCCAGCAGCTCCCGACTAGCGGGAGACTACGAGCAGTACTTC. This sequence encodes CASSSRLAGDYEQYF. Combining the CDR3 with reference TRBV11-3 and TRBJ2-7 gives the whole variable domain EAGVVQSPRYKIIEKKQPVAFWCNPISGHNTLYWYLQNLGQGPELLIRYENEEAVDDSQLPKDRFSAERLKGVDSTLKIQPAELGDSAVYLCASSSRLAGDYEQYFGPGTRLTVT.

This clone has a handful of counts. This chain connects TRBV7-8 to TRBJ1-2, with 7 bases fitting TRBD1. The CDR3 covers 16 residues. Unmatched junction bases numbered 8, after V lost 3 bases and J lost 1 base. CDR1 and CDR2 from the germline V gene are SGHVS and FQNEAQ. For the CDR3, the DNA is TGTGCCAGCAGCTTGGAGACAGGGCCGAATAACTATGGCTACACCTTC. Protein: CASSLETGPNNYGYTF.

The chain is built from TRBV5-6 and TRBJ2-7; D uncertain. The V end lost 2 bases, the J end lost 0 bases, and 9 bases lay between the germline ends. Germline values: CDR1 SGHDT, CDR2 YYEEEE. This CDR3 contains 14 residues. The CDR3 DNA sequence: TGTGCCAGCAGCTTAACCGGTAACTCCTACGAGCAGTACTTC. Encoded protein: CASSLTGNSYEQYF.

This clone was observed a single time. The V and J genes are TRBV19 and TRBJ2-4; 14 bases match TRBD2. V gave up 8 bases and J gave up 7 bases; unmatched junction bases: 13. Germline loops: CDR1 LNHDA, CDR2 SQIVND (reference sequence). CDR3 length: 17 amino acids. CDR3 in amino acids: CASRPGTSGSYTNIQYF. In DNA form, the CDR3 reads TGTGCCAGTCGTCCGGGGACTAGCGGGAGTTATACGAACATTCAGTACTTC. The full variable domain, with the rest looked up from reference TRBV19 and TRBJ2-4, is DGGITQSPKYLFRKEGQNVTLSCEQNLNHDAMYWYRQDPGQGLRLIYYSQIVNDFQKGDIAEGYSVSREKKESFPLTVTSAQKNPTAFYLCASRPGTSGSYTNIQYFGAGTRLSVL.

The chain joins TRBV15 to TRBJ2-5, with 7 positions matching TRBD1. The CDR3 is made up of 14 amino acids. The J segment lost 5 bases and the V segment lost 4 bases, leaving 7 bases of the junction unmatched. Germline assignment: CDR1 LNHNV and CDR2 YYDKDF (reference sequence). The CDR3: CATSTYRGWETQYF. For the CDR3, the DNA is TGTGCCACCAGCACCTACAGGGGATGGGAGACCCAGTACTTC.

The chain carries TRBV2 and TRBJ2-7, with TRBD1 identical over 9 bases. V lost 6 bases and J lost 4; bases outside the gene matches: 13. Germline loops: CDR1 SNHLY, CDR2 FYNNEI. The CDR3 is 16 residues long. This CDR3 reads CASRDTGQGRPYEQYF. In DNA, the CDR3 is TGTGCCAGCAGGGATACGGGACAGGGAAGACCTTACGAGCAGTACTTC. The whole variable domain, filled in from reference TRBV2 and TRBJ2-7, reads EPEVTQTPSHQVTQMGQEVILRCVPISNHLYFYWYRQILGQKVEFLVSFYNNEISEKSEIFDDQFSVERPDGSNFTLKIRSTKLEDSAMYFCASRDTGQGRPYEQYFGPGTRLTVT.